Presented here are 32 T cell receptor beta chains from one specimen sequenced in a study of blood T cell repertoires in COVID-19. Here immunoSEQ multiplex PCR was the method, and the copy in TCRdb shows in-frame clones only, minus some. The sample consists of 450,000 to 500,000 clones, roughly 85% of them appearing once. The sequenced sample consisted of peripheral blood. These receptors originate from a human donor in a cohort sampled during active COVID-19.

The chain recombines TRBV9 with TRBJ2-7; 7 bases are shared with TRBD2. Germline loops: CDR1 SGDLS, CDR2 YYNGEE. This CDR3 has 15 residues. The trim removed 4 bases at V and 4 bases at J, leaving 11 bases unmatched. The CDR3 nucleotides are TGTGCCAGCAGCCGGAGCTACCTACTAGCGTACGAGCAGTACTTC. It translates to CASSRSYLLAYEQYF.

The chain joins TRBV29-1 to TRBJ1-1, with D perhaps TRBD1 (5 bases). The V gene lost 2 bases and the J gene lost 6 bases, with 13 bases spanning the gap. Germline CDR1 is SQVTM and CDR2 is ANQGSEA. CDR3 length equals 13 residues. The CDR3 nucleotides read TGCAGCGTTGAACCCCAGGGCGAGGCTGAAGCTTTCTTT. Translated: CSVEPQGEAEAFF.

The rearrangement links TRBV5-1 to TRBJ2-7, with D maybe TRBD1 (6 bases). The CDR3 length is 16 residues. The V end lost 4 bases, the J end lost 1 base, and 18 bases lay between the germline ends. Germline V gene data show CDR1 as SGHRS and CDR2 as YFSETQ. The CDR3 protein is CASSPRGGAGSYEQYF. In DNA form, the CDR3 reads TGCGCCAGCAGCCCTAGAGGGGGAGCTGGATCCTACGAGCAGTACTTC.

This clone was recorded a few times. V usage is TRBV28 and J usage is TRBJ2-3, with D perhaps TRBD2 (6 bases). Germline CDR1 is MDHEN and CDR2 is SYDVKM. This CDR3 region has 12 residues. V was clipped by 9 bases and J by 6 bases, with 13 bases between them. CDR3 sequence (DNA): TGTGCCAGTCGTAAAAGCGGGGATACGCAGTATTTT. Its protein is CASRKSGDTQYF.

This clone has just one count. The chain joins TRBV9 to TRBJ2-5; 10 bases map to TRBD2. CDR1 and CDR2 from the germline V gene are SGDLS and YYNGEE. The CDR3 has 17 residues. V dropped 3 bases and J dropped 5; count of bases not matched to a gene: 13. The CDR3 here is CASSGSLAGAGGETQYF. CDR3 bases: TGTGCCAGCAGCGGCTCGCTAGCGGGAGCCGGGGGGGAGACCCAGTACTTC.

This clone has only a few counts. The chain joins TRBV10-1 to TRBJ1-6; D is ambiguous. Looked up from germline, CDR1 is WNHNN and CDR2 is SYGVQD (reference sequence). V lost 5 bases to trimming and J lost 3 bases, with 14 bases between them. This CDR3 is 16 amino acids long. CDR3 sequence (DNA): TGCGCCAGCAGTATCTTGAGGGTCCGCTATAATTCACCCCTCCACTTT. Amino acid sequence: CASSILRVRYNSPLHF.

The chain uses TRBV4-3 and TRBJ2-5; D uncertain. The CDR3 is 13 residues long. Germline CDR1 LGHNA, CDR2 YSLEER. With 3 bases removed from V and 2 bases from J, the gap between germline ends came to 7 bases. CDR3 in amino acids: CASSQLVQETQYF. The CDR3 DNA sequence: TGCGCCAGCAGCCAGCTAGTGCAAGAGACCCAGTACTTC.

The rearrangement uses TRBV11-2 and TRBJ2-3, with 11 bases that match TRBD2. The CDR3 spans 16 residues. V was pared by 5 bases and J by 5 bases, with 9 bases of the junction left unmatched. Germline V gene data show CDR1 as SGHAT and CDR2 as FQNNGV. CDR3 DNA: TGTGCCAGCAGCGCGTTAGCGGGAGGGCCCGAAGATACGCAGTATTTT. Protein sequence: CASSALAGGPEDTQYF.

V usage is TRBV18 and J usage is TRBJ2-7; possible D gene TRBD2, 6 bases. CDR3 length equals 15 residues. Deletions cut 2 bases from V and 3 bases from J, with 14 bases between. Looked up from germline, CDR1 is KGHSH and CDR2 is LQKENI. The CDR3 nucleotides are TGTGCCAGCTCACCAGGAACGGGACTCCGCTACGAGCAGTACTTC. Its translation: CASSPGTGLRYEQYF.

The CDR3 DNA follows: TGCGCCAGCAGCCCGAGGGCGGGGGCACGGACCGGGGAGCTGTTTTTT. Amino acid sequence: CASSPRAGARTGELFF. V and J are TRBV5-1 and TRBJ2-2; a possible D gene is TRBD2 (7 bases). V was clipped by 4 bases and J by 5 bases, with 18 bases between them. The CDR3 runs 16 residues. Germline CDR1 SGHRS, CDR2 YFSETQ.

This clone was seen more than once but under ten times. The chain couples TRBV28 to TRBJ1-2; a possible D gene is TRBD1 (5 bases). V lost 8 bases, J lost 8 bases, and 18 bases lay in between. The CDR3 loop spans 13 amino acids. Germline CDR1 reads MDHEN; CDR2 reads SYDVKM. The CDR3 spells CASSDGSKGGYTF. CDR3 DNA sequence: TGTGCCAGCTCGGACGGTTCCAAGGGGGGCTACACCTTC.

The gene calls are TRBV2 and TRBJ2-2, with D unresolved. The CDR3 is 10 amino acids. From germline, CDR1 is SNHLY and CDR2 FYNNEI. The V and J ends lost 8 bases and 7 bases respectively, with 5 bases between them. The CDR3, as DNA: TGTGCCAGCCGAGACGGGGAGCTGTTTTTT. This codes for CASRDGELFF.

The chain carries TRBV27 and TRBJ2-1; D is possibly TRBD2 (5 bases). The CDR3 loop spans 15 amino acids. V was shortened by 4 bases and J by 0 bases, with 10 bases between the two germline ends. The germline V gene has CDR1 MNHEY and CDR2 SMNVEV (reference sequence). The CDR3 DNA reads TGTGCCAGCAGTTACGGCGGGCACTCCTACAATGAGCAGTTCTTC. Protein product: CASSYGGHSYNEQFF.

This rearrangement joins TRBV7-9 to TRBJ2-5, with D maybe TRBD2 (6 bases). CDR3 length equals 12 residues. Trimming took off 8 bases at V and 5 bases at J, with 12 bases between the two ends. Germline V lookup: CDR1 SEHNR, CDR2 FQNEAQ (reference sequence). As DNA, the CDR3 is TGTGCCAGCTCGGGGGTCGGGGAGACCCAGTACTTC. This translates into CASSGVGETQYF.

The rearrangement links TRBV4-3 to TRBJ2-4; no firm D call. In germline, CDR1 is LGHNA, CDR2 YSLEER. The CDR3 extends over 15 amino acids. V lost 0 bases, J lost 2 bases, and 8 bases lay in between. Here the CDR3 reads CASSQDPRSKNIQYF. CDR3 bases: TGCGCCAGCAGCCAAGATCCCAGATCCAAAAACATTCAGTACTTC.

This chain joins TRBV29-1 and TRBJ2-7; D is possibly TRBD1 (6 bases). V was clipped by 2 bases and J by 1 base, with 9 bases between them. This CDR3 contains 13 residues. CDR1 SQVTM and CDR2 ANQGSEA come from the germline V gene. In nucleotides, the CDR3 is TGCAGCGTTGAAATAGGGGGTTCCTACGAGCAGTACTTC. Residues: CSVEIGGSYEQYF.

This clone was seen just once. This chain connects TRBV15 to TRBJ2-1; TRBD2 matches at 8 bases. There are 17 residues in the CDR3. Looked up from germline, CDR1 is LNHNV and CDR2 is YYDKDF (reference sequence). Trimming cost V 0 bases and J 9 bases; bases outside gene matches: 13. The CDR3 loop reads CATSRDRTSGRGGEQFF. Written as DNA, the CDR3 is TGTGCCACCAGCAGAGATAGGACGAGCGGGAGAGGAGGTGAGCAGTTCTTC.

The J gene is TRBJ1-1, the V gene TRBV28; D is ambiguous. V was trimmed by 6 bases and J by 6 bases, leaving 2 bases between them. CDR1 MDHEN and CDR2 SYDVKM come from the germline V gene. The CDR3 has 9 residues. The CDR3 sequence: CASSSEAFF. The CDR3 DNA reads TGTGCCAGCAGCTCTGAAGCTTTCTTT.

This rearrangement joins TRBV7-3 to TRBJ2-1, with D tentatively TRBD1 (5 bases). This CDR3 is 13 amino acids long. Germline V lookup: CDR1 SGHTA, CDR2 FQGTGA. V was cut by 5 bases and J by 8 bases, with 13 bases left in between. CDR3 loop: CASSPHRQYEQFF. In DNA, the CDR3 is TGTGCCAGCAGCCCGCACCGACAGTATGAGCAGTTCTTC.

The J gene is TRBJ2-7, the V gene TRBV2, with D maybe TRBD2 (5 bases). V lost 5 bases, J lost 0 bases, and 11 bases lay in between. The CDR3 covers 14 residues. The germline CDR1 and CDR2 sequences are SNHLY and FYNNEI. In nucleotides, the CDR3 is TGTGCCAGCAGTCAACAGCGGACCTCCTACGAGCAGTACTTC. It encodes CASSQQRTSYEQYF. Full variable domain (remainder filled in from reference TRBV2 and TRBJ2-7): EPEVTQTPSHQVTQMGQEVILRCVPISNHLYFYWYRQILGQKVEFLVSFYNNEISEKSEIFDDQFSVERPDGSNFTLKIRSTKLEDSAMYFCASSQQRTSYEQYFGPGTRLTVT.

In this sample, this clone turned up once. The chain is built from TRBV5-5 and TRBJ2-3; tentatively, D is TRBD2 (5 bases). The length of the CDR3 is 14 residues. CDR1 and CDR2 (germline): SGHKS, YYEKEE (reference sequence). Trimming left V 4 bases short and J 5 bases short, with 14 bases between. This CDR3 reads CASSHQTGIDTQYF. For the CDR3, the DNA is TGTGCCAGCAGCCATCAGACCGGGATAGATACGCAGTATTTT.

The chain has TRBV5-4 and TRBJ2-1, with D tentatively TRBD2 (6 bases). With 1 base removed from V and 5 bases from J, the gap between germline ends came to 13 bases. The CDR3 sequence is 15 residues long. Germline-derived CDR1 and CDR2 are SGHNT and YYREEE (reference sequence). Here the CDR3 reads CASSLPGLGNNEQFF. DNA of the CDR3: TGTGCCAGCAGCTTGCCGGGACTGGGAAACAATGAGCAGTTCTTC.

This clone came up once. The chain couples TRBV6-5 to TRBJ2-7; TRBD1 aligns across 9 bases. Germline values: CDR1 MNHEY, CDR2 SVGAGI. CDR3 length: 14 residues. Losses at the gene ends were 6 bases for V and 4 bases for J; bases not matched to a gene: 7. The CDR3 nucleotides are TGTGCCAGCAGCCCACCGGGACAGGGATACGAGCAGTACTTC. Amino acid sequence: CASSPPGQGYEQYF.

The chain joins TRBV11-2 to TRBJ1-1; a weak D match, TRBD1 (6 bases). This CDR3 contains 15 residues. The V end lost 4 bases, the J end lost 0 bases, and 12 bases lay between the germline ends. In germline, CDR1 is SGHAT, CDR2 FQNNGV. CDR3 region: CASSSADSMNTEAFF. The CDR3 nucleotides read TGTGCCAGCAGCTCCGCGGACAGCATGAACACTGAAGCTTTCTTT. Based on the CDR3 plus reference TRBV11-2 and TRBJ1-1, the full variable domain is EAGVAQSPRYKIIEKRQSVAFWCNPISGHATLYWYQQILGQGPKLLIQFQNNGVVDDSQLPKDRFSAERLKGVDSTLKIQPAKLEDSAVYLCASSSADSMNTEAFFGQGTRLTVV.

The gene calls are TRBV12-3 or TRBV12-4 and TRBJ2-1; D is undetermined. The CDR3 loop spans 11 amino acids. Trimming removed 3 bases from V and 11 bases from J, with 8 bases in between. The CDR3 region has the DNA TGTGCCAGCAGTTTCGGAGCCCAGCAGTTCTTC. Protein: CASSFGAQQFF.

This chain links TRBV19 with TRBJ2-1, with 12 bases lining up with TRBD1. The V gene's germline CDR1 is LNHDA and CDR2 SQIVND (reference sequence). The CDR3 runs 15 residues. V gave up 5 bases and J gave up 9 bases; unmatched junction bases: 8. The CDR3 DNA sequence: TGTGCCAGTAGTGTTACCGGGACAGGGGGCGCTGAGCAGTTCTTC. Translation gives CASSVTGTGGAEQFF.

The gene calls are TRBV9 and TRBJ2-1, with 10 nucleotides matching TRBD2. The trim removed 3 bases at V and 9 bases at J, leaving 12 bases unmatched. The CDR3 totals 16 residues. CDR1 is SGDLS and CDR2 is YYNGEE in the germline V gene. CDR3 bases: TGTGCCAGCAGCGACGACTATACAGCGGGAGGGAGTGAGCAGTTCTTC. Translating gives CASSDDYTAGGSEQFF.

The CDR3 here is CASSKDSGANQPQHF. The CDR3 DNA reads TGTGCCAGCAGTAAGGACTCAGGGGCAAATCAGCCCCAGCATTTT. The rearrangement links TRBV27 to TRBJ1-5, with D tentatively TRBD1 (6 bases). The CDR3 consists of 15 residues. In germline, CDR1 is MNHEY, CDR2 SMNVEV (reference sequence). Trimming took off 5 bases at V and 4 bases at J, with 15 bases between the two ends.

CDR3 amino acids: CASSLGQPNGGNTIYF. The CDR3 DNA reads TGTGCCAGCAGCCTCGGACAGCCCAACGGTGGAAACACCATATATTTT. J is TRBJ1-3 and V is TRBV9; D is perhaps TRBD1 (6 bases). The V end was cut by 4 bases, the J end by 3 bases, with 17 bases between. This CDR3 comprises 16 residues. Looked up from germline, CDR1 is SGDLS and CDR2 is YYNGEE.

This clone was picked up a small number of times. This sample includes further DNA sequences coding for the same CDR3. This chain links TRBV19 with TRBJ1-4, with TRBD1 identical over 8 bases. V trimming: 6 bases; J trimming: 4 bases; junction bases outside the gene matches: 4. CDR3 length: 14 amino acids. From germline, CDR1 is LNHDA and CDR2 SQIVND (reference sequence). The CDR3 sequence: CASSRTGFNEKLFF. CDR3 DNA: TGTGCCAGTAGCCGGACAGGGTTTAATGAAAAACTGTTTTTT.

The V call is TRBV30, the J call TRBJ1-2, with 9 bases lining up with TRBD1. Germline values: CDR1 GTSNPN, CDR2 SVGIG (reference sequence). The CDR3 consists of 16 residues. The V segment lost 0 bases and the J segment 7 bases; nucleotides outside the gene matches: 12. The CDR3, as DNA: TGTGCCTGGAGTGTAAGCCGGGGACAGGGAATAAGTGGCTACACCTTC. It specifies CAWSVSRGQGISGYTF.

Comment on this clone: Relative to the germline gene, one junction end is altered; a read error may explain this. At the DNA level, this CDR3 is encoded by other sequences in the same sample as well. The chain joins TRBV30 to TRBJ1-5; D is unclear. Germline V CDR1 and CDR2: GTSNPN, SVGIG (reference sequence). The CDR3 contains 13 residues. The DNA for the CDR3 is TGTGCCTGGAGCGGTATCGCGGATCAACCCCAGCATTTT. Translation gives CAWSGIADQPQHF.